This T cell receptor beta chain was identified during a study of blood T cell repertoires in COVID-19. Study as a whole: Samples representing acute and convalescent COVID-19 were sourced from the United States, Italy and Spain.

Germline values: CDR1 SGHVS, CDR2 FQNEAQ. Trimming removed 1 base at V and 4 bases at J, with 10 bases between. This CDR3 comprises 14 residues. Authors' methods: Estimation of nucleated cell counts was performed using reference gene primer amplification. Only in-frame clones appear in the TCRdb table, and some are missing; sequencing was by immunoSEQ multiplex PCR. Clone size and V and J calls were adopted from that table, with D and trimming inferred from the DNA. The table includes 200,000 or so clones, approximately 83% detected once. Sample: peripheral blood. This sequence was found in a woman aged 55 to 70 with acute or convalescent COVID-19. This chain uses TRBV7-8 with TRBJ1-2; tentative D call: TRBD1 (5 bases). The CDR3 DNA reads TGTGCCAGCAGCTTAGGTAGGGGAAGCTATGGCTACACCTTC. It encodes CASSLGRGSYGYTF.